The 27 T cell receptor beta chains below come from one sample, sequenced in a study of cytomegalovirus exposure and HLA in healthy donors (dated by TCRdb to about 2017). Library prep was done by the immunoSEQ multiplex PCR assay. A mixture of 60 forward primers for TCR Vbeta segments and 13 reverse primers for TCR Jbeta segments was used in the multiplex PCR. The immuneACCESS repertoire file appears here via TCRdb, limited to in-frame rearrangements. These files lack a portion of the clones; in checked studies, under half of the deficit traces to unresolved V genes, and the cause of the others is not known. Counted in this sample were 150,000 to 200,000 clones; roughly four fifths of them appeared once. Around 1% of the sample lies in the top ten. The sequenced sample was PBMCs. The origin of the receptors is a woman aged 40 to 50 in good health and CMV-seronegative.

The rearrangement links TRBV7-6 to TRBJ2-2; 16 nucleotides line up with TRBD2. The CDR3 contains 19 residues. V was pared by 5 bases and J by 1 base, with 7 bases of the junction left unmatched. Germline CDR1 is SGHVS and CDR2 is FNYEAQ. CDR3 DNA sequence: TGTGCCAGCAGCCCACTGGGACTAGCGGGAGGGCTGAACACCGGGGAGCTGTTTTTT. This codes for CASSPLGLAGGLNTGELFF. The whole variable domain, filled in from reference TRBV7-6 and TRBJ2-2, reads GAGVSQSPRYKVTKRGQDVALRCDPISGHVSLYWYRQALGQGPEFLTYFNYEAQQDKSGLPNDRFSAERPEGSISTLTIQRTEQRDSAMYRCASSPLGLAGGLNTGELFFGEGSRLTVL.

The chain combines TRBV28 with TRBJ1-1; D might be TRBD1 (5 bases). This CDR3 spans 12 amino acids. V dropped 10 bases and J dropped 6 bases, with 15 bases sitting between them. Germline lookup yields CDR1 MDHEN and CDR2 SYDVKM. Written as DNA, the CDR3 is TGTGCCATTCCCGGGGAGGGACCTGAAGCTTTCTTT. As protein: CAIPGEGPEAFF.

The chain recombines TRBV30 with TRBJ2-1, with D possibly being TRBD1 (6 bases). The CDR3 spans 13 residues. CDR1 and CDR2 (germline): GTSNPN, SVGIG (reference sequence). V shed 4 bases and J shed 12 bases, with 19 bases lying between them. In DNA, the CDR3 is TGTGCCTGGACCCTAAGGGGGAACCTTGGGCAGTTCTTC. Amino acids: CAWTLRGNLGQFF.

V usage is TRBV6-5 and J usage is TRBJ2-1, with D perhaps matching TRBD1 (5 bases). Germline loops: CDR1 MNHEY, CDR2 SVGAGI. The V end was cut by 2 bases, the J end by 10 bases, with 15 bases between. This CDR3 region has 14 residues. DNA for the CDR3: TGTGCCAGCAGTTACACGGTCTACCCAGGGGAGCAGTTCTTC. Its translation: CASSYTVYPGEQFF.

The CDR3 bases are TGTGCCAGCAGCGTAACTAGCGGGTCTGACGATACGCAGTATTTT. It codes for CASSVTSGSDDTQYF. The gene calls are TRBV9 and TRBJ2-3; 9 bases match TRBD2. Germline V gene sequence: CDR1 SGDLS, CDR2 YYNGEE. The trim removed 1 base at V and 6 bases at J, leaving 6 bases unmatched. The CDR3 runs 15 residues.

Many counts were recorded for this clone. This chain connects TRBV6-1 to TRBJ2-7; 11 bases map to TRBD2. Germline V lookup: CDR1 MNHNS, CDR2 SASEGT. Trimming took 2 bases from V and 5 from J; bases not matched to a gene: 5. The CDR3 covers 15 residues. CDR3: CASSELAGGTNEQYF. CDR3 coding DNA: TGTGCCAGCAGTGAACTAGCGGGAGGAACTAACGAGCAGTACTTC.

The J gene is TRBJ2-3, the V gene TRBV19, with 10 bases aligning to TRBD1. The ends lost 6 bases at V and 2 bases at J; junction bases unmatched: 5. Germline CDR1 is LNHDA and CDR2 is SQIVND (reference sequence). The CDR3 has 15 amino acids. This CDR3 is CASSTGTGATDTQYF. CDR3 bases: TGTGCCAGTAGCACCGGGACAGGGGCCACAGATACGCAGTATTTT. The full variable domain, its missing parts supplied by reference TRBV19 and TRBJ2-3, is DGGITQSPKYLFRKEGQNVTLSCEQNLNHDAMYWYRQDPGQGLRLIYYSQIVNDFQKGDIAEGYSVSREKKESFPLTVTSAQKNPTAFYLCASSTGTGATDTQYFGPGTRLTVL.

In this sample, this clone turned up a few times. The chain couples TRBV6-5 to TRBJ1-1; D not resolved. This CDR3 contains 13 residues. Trimming shortened V by 6 bases and J by 4 bases, and 12 bases separated the two germline ends. CDR1 is MNHEY and CDR2 is SVGAGI in the germline V gene. The CDR3, as DNA: TGTGCCAGCAGCGCGGATTCGGGCACTGAAGCTTTCTTT. It codes for CASSADSGTEAFF.

J is TRBJ1-2 and V is TRBV9, with TRBD1 identical over 9 bases. V lost 3 bases and J lost 3; bases outside the gene matches: 0. The germline gives CDR1 SGDLS, CDR2 YYNGEE. The CDR3 spans 13 residues. CDR3 region: CASSGDRDYGYTF. As DNA, the CDR3 is TGTGCCAGCAGCGGGGACAGGGACTATGGCTACACCTTC.

The chain recombines TRBV18 with TRBJ1-1, with a tentative D call TRBD1 (5 bases). This CDR3 is built from 15 residues. Trimming took off 0 bases at V and 6 bases at J, with 14 bases between the two ends. Germline CDR1 and CDR2: KGHSH and LQKENI. CDR3 nucleotides: TGTGCCAGCTCACCACCGAATACAGGCCTTGCTGAAGCTTTCTTT. Translating gives CASSPPNTGLAEAFF. The complete variable domain, with remaining parts taken from reference TRBV18 and TRBJ1-1, reads NAGVMQNPRHLVRRRGQEARLRCSPMKGHSHVYWYRQLPEEGLKFMVYLQKENIIDESGMPKERFSAEFPKEGPSILRIQQVVRGDSAAYFCASSPPNTGLAEAFFGQGTRLTVV.

This chain links TRBV11-2 with TRBJ2-6; the D is unclear. The length of the CDR3 is 15 residues. The V end was cut by 4 bases, the J end by 0 bases, with 7 bases between. Per the germline V gene, CDR1 is SGHAT and CDR2 is FQNNGV. Written as DNA, the CDR3 is TGTGCCAGCAGCTCCCCCAGCTCTGGGGCCAACGTCCTGACTTTC. As protein: CASSSPSSGANVLTF.

The rearrangement links TRBV18 to TRBJ1-1, with D perhaps TRBD1 (6 bases). The length of the CDR3 is 15 residues. CDR1 and CDR2 (germline): KGHSH, LQKENI. The V end was cut by 6 bases, the J end by 0 bases, with 14 bases between. This CDR3 is CASSRTANVNTEAFF. DNA of the CDR3: TGTGCCAGCTCCCGGACAGCAAATGTGAACACTGAAGCTTTCTTT.

The genes are TRBV5-1 and TRBJ1-2; maybe TRBD1 (6 bases). Germline CDR1 is SGHRS and CDR2 is YFSETQ. V dropped 2 bases and J dropped 2 bases, with 13 bases sitting between them. The CDR3 is made up of 15 amino acids. DNA of the CDR3: TGCGCCAGCAGCTTTGGACAGCCCGAGAACTATGGCTACACCTTC. Protein product: CASSFGQPENYGYTF.

The chain employs TRBV4-2 and TRBJ2-2; 10 bases line up with TRBD2. V lost 3 bases to trimming and J lost 8 bases; unmatched junction nucleotides: 12. CDR1 is LGHNA, CDR2 YNFKEQ, per germline. This CDR3 is built from 17 residues. The CDR3 DNA sequence: TGTGCCAGCAGCCAGGCACCCCTAGCGGGAGACTCTGGGGAGCTGTTTTTT. Protein product: CASSQAPLAGDSGELFF.

This clone was detected once. The chain uses TRBV5-6 and TRBJ1-2; D is ambiguous. Germline V CDR1 and CDR2: SGHDT, YYEEEE. The CDR3 has 12 amino acids. The germline V and J ends were trimmed by 0 bases and 6 bases, with 6 bases remaining between them. The CDR3 DNA reads as TGTGCCAGCAGCTTGGATCCAGATGGCTACACCTTC. It specifies CASSLDPDGYTF. The full variable domain, with the rest looked up from reference TRBV5-6 and TRBJ1-2, is DAGVTQSPTHLIKTRGQQVTLRCSPKSGHDTVSWYQQALGQGPQFIFQYYEEEERQRGNFPDRFSGHQFPNYSSELNVNALLLGDSALYLCASSLDPDGYTFGSGTRLTVV.

The chain is built from TRBV29-1 and TRBJ2-5; TRBD2 might be the D (6 bases). The germline CDR1 and CDR2 sequences are SQVTM and ANQGSEA. This CDR3 contains 12 residues. Trimming removed 4 bases at V and 3 bases at J, with 9 bases between. The CDR3 DNA is TGCAGCGTTGCCGGGAGCGAAGAGACCCAGTACTTC. Translated: CSVAGSEETQYF.

This clone appeared once. The V and J genes are TRBV6-1 and TRBJ2-7; 10 bases map to TRBD2. The CDR3 covers 14 residues. The V segment lost 8 bases and the J segment 2 bases; nucleotides outside the gene matches: 6. Germline lookup yields CDR1 MNHNS and CDR2 SASEGT. The DNA of the CDR3 is TGTGCCAGCTCGGCCCTAGCGGGGGCCTACGAGCAGTACTTC. Translating gives CASSALAGAYEQYF.

The chain has TRBV19 and TRBJ1-5, with TRBD1 identical over 9 bases. Looked up from germline, CDR1 is LNHDA and CDR2 is SQIVND (reference sequence). The CDR3 is made up of 14 amino acids. Trimming took 5 bases from V and 7 from J; bases not matched to a gene: 6. The CDR3 loop is CASSGQGNDQPQHF. The CDR3 region has the DNA TGTGCCAGTAGTGGACAGGGGAATGACCAGCCCCAGCATTTT. Based on the CDR3 plus reference TRBV19 and TRBJ1-5, the full variable domain is DGGITQSPKYLFRKEGQNVTLSCEQNLNHDAMYWYRQDPGQGLRLIYYSQIVNDFQKGDIAEGYSVSREKKESFPLTVTSAQKNPTAFYLCASSGQGNDQPQHFGDGTRLSIL.

CDR3 in amino acids: CASSLVRDPRKYF. The DNA of the CDR3 is TGTGCCAGCAGCTTAGTACGAGACCCGAGGAAGTACTTC. This sequence joins TRBV7-9 and TRBJ2-7; D is undetermined. Germline CDR1 is SEHNR and CDR2 is FQNEAQ (reference sequence). The V end was cut by 1 base, the J end by 11 bases, with 15 bases between. The CDR3 spans 13 residues.

This chain joins TRBV2 and TRBJ2-7; 8 nucleotides match TRBD2. Germline V gene lookup returns CDR1 SNHLY and CDR2 FYNNEI. CDR3 length equals 12 residues. The V segment lost 6 bases and the J segment 13 bases; nucleotides outside the gene matches: 11. The CDR3 DNA sequence: TGTGCCAGCAGCCTCCCGGGGGGGGCCAACTACTTC. This sequence encodes CASSLPGGANYF.

The chain joins TRBV19 to TRBJ2-6; 10 bases fit TRBD1. Germline V gene lookup returns CDR1 LNHDA and CDR2 SQIVND (reference sequence). Unmatched junction bases numbered 5, after V lost 4 bases and J lost 2 bases. The CDR3 runs 17 residues. The CDR3 sequence: CASSTGTGVAGANVLTF. For the CDR3, the DNA is TGTGCCAGTAGTACCGGGACAGGGGTCGCTGGGGCCAACGTCCTGACTTTC.

The chain is built from TRBV6-1 and TRBJ1-1, with D perhaps TRBD1 (6 bases). V was pared by 0 bases and J by 4 bases, with 12 bases between. The CDR3 is made up of 15 amino acids. The germline V gene encodes CDR1 MNHNS and CDR2 SASEGT. As DNA, the CDR3 is TGTGCCAGCAGTGAAGCGCTACAGGGTGGCACTGAAGCTTTCTTT. Translating it yields CASSEALQGGTEAFF.

The rearrangement uses TRBV6-1 and TRBJ2-3, with D possibly matching TRBD2 (5 bases). This CDR3 spans 15 amino acids. Germline CDR1 and CDR2: MNHNS and SASEGT. V was shortened by 3 bases and J by 1 base, with 11 bases between the two germline ends. As DNA, the CDR3 is TGTGCCAGCAGTGATCCTAGCCGGCGCACAGATACGCAGTATTTT. This encodes CASSDPSRRTDTQYF.

This clone appeared a few times. The chain couples TRBV27 to TRBJ2-1; 7 bases line up with TRBD2. CDR1 and CDR2 (germline): MNHEY, SMNVEV (reference sequence). The CDR3 has 16 amino acids. V lost 0 bases and J lost 8; bases outside the gene matches: 10. CDR3 residues: CASSLSLLASGYEQFF. The CDR3 DNA follows: TGTGCCAGCAGTTTATCTCTACTAGCGTCAGGGTATGAGCAGTTCTTC.

This chain connects TRBV2 to TRBJ1-1; TRBD1 matches at 7 bases. Trimming cost V 7 bases and J 7 bases; bases outside gene matches: 12. The germline V gene encodes CDR1 SNHLY and CDR2 FYNNEI. This CDR3 contains 14 residues. The chain's CDR3 is CASKRDRGYGEAFF. The CDR3 DNA reads as TGTGCCAGCAAACGGGACAGAGGGTATGGTGAAGCTTTCTTT.

The V call is TRBV28, the J call TRBJ1-3; TRBD1 matches at 9 bases. Per the germline V gene, CDR1 is MDHEN and CDR2 is SYDVKM. J was trimmed by 0 bases and V by 8 bases; bases with no gene match: 11. The CDR3 is made up of 17 amino acids. The CDR3 is CASYGTGPAPSGNTIYF. The CDR3 nucleotides read TGTGCCAGCTACGGGACAGGGCCAGCCCCCTCTGGAAACACCATATATTTT. The whole variable domain, remainder taken from reference TRBV28 and TRBJ1-3, is DVKVTQSSRYLVKRTGEKVFLECVQDMDHENMFWYRQDPGLGLRLIYFSYDVKMKEKGDIPEGYSVSREKKERFSLILESASTNQTSMYLCASYGTGPAPSGNTIYFGEGSWLTVV.

The chain joins TRBV5-1 to TRBJ2-7; 9 bases line up with TRBD2. Trimming took 4 bases from V and 5 from J; bases not matched to a gene: 13. Germline V gene lookup returns CDR1 SGHRS and CDR2 YFSETQ. This CDR3 is built from 16 residues. The CDR3 bases are TGCGCCAGCAGCCATAGGAGGCTAGCGGGATCCGACGAGCAGTACTTC. It is translated as CASSHRRLAGSDEQYF.